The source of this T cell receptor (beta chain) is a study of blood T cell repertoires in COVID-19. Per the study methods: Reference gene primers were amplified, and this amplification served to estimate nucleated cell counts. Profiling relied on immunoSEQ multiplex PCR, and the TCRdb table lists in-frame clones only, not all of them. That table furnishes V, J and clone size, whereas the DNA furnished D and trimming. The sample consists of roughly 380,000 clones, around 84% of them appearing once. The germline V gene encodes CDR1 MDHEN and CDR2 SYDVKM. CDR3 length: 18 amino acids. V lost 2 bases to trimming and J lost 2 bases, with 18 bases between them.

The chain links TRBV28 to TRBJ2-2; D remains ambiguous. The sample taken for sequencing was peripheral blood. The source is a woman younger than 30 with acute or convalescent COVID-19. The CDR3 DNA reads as TGTGCCAGCAGTTTAATAGCCCTGAGCCACCGAAACACCGGGGAGCTGTTTTTT. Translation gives CASSLIALSHRNTGELFF.